The 26 T cell receptor beta chains reported below all come from one sample, sequenced in a study of tumor-infiltrating lymphocytes in primary liver carcinoma. Unsorted whole blood supplied the blood RNA, and germline DNA was isolated too. cDNA specific to TCR beta was made from 500 ng of total RNA, with a constant-region primer employed for priming. Libraries covering TCR beta were generated through three nested multiplex PCR rounds (using a slightly modified ARM-PCR). With TRBV1-TRBV30 forward primers and a C-beta reverse primer, the first two PCR rounds were run for approximately 9 cycles each. TCRdb reanalysed the multiplex PCR reads using MiXCR and keeps one entry per CDR3 protein. Of some 320,000 distinct CDR3 sequences listed, less than 75% are singletons. The sequencing sample was made of peripheral blood. Receptors originate from a man aged 35-49 years with primary liver carcinoma and hepatitis B virus infection.

In this sample, this clonotype turned up once. The chain joins TRBV5-1 to TRBJ2-2, with a possible D match to TRBD2 (6 bases). The germline CDR1 and CDR2 sequences are SGHRS and YFSETQ. Deletions cut 2 bases from V and 11 bases from J, with 16 bases between. The CDR3 consists of 14 residues. CDR3 DNA: TGCGCCAGCAGCTTTGACGGGATTAGCGGAGAGCTGTTTTTT. Encoded protein: CASSFDGISGELFF.

Regarding this clonotype: A single base separates this from a much larger clone, so it may be a read error. This chain uses TRBV12-3 or TRBV12-4 with TRBJ2-7; perhaps TRBD2 as D (5 bases). CDR3 length: 15 amino acids. The ends were cut back, 6 bases at V and 2 bases at J, with 17 bases in the middle. The CDR3 DNA reads TGTGCCAGCAGCCCTCAAGCGGCCCCTACCTACGAGCAGTACTTC. Protein: CASSPQAAPTYEQYF.

With regard to this clonotype: At one end the junction does not follow the germline gene, possibly because of a read error. CDR3 in amino acids: CASARADTGELCF. CDR3 coding DNA: TGTGCCAGCGCCCGTGCTGACACCGGGGAGCTGTGTTTT. The rearrangement links TRBV7-9 to TRBJ2-2; tentatively, D is TRBD2 (5 bases). Germline CDR1 reads SEHNR; CDR2 reads FQNEAQ (reference sequence). The CDR3 runs to 13 residues.

In the case of this clonotype: The germline gene is not matched at one end of the junction; a read error may be the cause. The chain has TRBV4-2 and TRBJ2-3; 8 bases are a match to TRBD1. Germline CDR1 and CDR2: LGHNA and YNFKEQ. CDR3 length: 18 amino acids. Here the CDR3 DNA reads TGTGCCAGTAGCCAAGATAGTGTGTCAGGGGGCCGCACAGATACGCAGTATTTT. Translated: CASSQDSVSGGRTDTQYF.

Points on this clonotype: One end of the junction fails to match germline, which may point to a read error. The chain recombines TRBV4-1 with TRBJ2-3; 8 bases are shared with TRBD2. CDR1 MGHRA and CDR2 YSYEKL come from the germline V gene. The CDR3 spans 14 residues. The CDR3: CAGSQDIGRGKQYF. The DNA for the CDR3 is TGCGCCGGCAGCCAAGATATCGGGAGGGGGAAGCAGTATTTT.

Comment on this clonotype: This may arise from a read error, as a much more abundant clone is one base away. This chain links TRBV6-1 with TRBJ2-5; D may match TRBD1 or TRBD2 (7 bases each). The V end lost 8 bases, the J end lost 5 bases, and 18 bases lay between the germline ends. The CDR3 extends over 14 amino acids. Germline-derived CDR1 and CDR2 are MNHNS and SASEGT. The CDR3 DNA sequence: TGTGCCAGCGATCGGGCAGGGGGGGGGGAGACCCAGTACTTC. Translation gives CASDRAGGGETQYF.

J is TRBJ2-4 and V is TRBV11-2; 8 bases line up with TRBD1. Losses at the gene ends were 4 bases for V and 16 bases for J; bases not matched to a gene: 18. The germline V gene has CDR1 SGHAT and CDR2 FQNNGV. CDR3 size: 15 residues. CDR3 nucleotides: TGTGCCAGCAGCTCATTGAGGACAGGGCAAAACATTTACTACTTC. Translating gives CASSSLRTGQNIYYF.

In regard to this clonotype: This sequence may be a read error, since a much larger clone differs from it by one base. The chain has TRBV10-3 and TRBJ2-1, with D perhaps TRBD2 (5 bases). This CDR3 is built from 13 residues. Germline CDR1 reads ENHRY; CDR2 reads SYGVKD. The CDR3 region is CAISESGYNDQFF. In DNA form, the CDR3 reads TGTGCCATCAGTGAGAGCGGTTACAATGATCAGTTCTTC.

Turning to this clonotype: This may come from a read error, since a much larger clone is one base off. The chain has TRBV6-2 or TRBV6-3 and TRBJ2-3, with D tentatively TRBD2 (6 bases). Trimming removed 2 bases from V and 11 bases from J, with 20 bases in between. The CDR3 contains 15 residues. Looked up from germline, CDR1 is MNHEY and CDR2 is SVGEGT. CDR3 bases: TGTGCCAGCAGTTACACCTCGGGGGTCGGAATCGGGCAGTATTTT. Translation: CASSYTSGVGIGQYF.

The chain is built from TRBV5-4 and TRBJ2-1, with TRBD2 as a possible D gene (5 bases). The V end was cut by 3 bases, the J end by 9 bases, with 16 bases between. The CDR3 has 14 amino acids. Germline V gene lookup returns CDR1 SGHNT and CDR2 YYREEE (reference sequence). CDR3 nucleotides: TGTGCCAGCAGCTCCCGGGGTCCAGTACTTGAGCAGTTCTTC. Translating gives CASSSRGPVLEQFF.

This chain uses TRBV11-1 with TRBJ2-7, with D maybe TRBD1 (5 bases). This CDR3 has 16 amino acids. Germline lookup yields CDR1 SGHAT and CDR2 FQDESV (reference sequence). Trimming took 5 bases from V and 0 from J, leaving 17 bases between them. The CDR3 is CASSQGLEVLSYEQYF. The CDR3 nucleotides are TGTGCCAGCAGCCAGGGATTAGAAGTCCTCTCCTACGAGCAGTACTTC.

This clonotype was found a few times. The chain is built from TRBV6-2 or TRBV6-3 and TRBJ2-1; 10 nucleotides align to TRBD2. The CDR3 extends over 12 amino acids. Germline V gene sequence: CDR1 MNHEY, CDR2 SVGEGT. Losses at the gene ends were 2 bases for V and 12 bases for J; bases not matched to a gene: 1. CDR3 in amino acids: CASSYTSGTQFF. CDR3 nucleotide sequence: TGTGCCAGCAGTTACACTAGCGGGACGCAGTTCTTC.

V gene TRBV5-1 combines with J gene TRBJ1-1, with 9 bases identical to TRBD1. This CDR3 spans 16 amino acids. The germline CDR1 and CDR2 sequences are SGHRS and YFSETQ. With 6 bases clipped from V and 3 bases from J, the junction kept 12 bases outside the gene matches. CDR3 residues: CASTLQGARTDTEAFF. The CDR3 DNA is TGCGCCAGCACCTTACAGGGGGCGCGGACTGACACTGAAGCTTTCTTT. Full variable domain (outside the CDR3, taken from reference TRBV5-1 and TRBJ1-1): KAGVTQTPRYLIKTRGQQVTLSCSPISGHRSVSWYQQTPGQGLQFLFEYFSETQRNKGNFPGRFSGRQFSNSRSEMNVSTLELGDSALYLCASTLQGARTDTEAFFGQGTRLTVV.

As concerns this clonotype: A much larger clonotype is one base distant, so this may be a read error. V gene TRBV6-1 combines with J gene TRBJ2-4; tentative D call: TRBD1 (5 bases). This CDR3 spans 19 amino acids. Germline CDR1 reads MNHNS; CDR2 reads SASEGT. The V end was cut by 1 base, the J end by 0 bases, with 19 bases between. The CDR3 reads CASSEEGVLQRLAKNIQYF. The CDR3 region has the DNA TGTGCCAGCAGTGAAGAAGGGGTTCTACAGAGACTAGCCAAAAACATTCAGTACTTC.

About this clonotype itself: Since the CDR3 does not end with the conserved phenylalanine or tryptophan, this likely comes from a read error. The rearrangement links TRBV4-1 to TRBJ2-1, with D uncertain. The CDR3 has 17 amino acids. Germline-derived CDR1 and CDR2 are MGHRA and YSYEKL. The V end was cut by 8 bases, the J end by 0 bases, with 20 bases between. The CDR3 coding sequence is TGCGCCAGCGGAAAGGACGGGCCTATTAGCTCCTACAATGAGCAGTTCGTC. Translation: CASGKDGPISSYNEQFV.

This chain links TRBV28 with TRBJ2-1; tentatively, D is TRBD1 (6 bases). The CDR3 consists of 15 residues. Germline V gene data show CDR1 as MDHEN and CDR2 as SYDVKM. The V end lost 7 bases, the J end lost 3 bases, and 16 bases lay between the germline ends. CDR3 in amino acids: CASTPEPGVYNEQFF. Written as DNA, the CDR3 is TGTGCCAGCACCCCAGAGCCAGGGGTCTACAATGAGCAGTTCTTC. The whole variable domain, filled in from reference TRBV28 and TRBJ2-1, reads DVKVTQSSRYLVKRTGEKVFLECVQDMDHENMFWYRQDPGLGLRLIYFSYDVKMKEKGDIPEGYSVSREKKERFSLILESASTNQTSMYLCASTPEPGVYNEQFFGPGTRLTVL.

The rearrangement links TRBV28 to TRBJ1-2; D is undetermined. V lost 7 bases to trimming and J lost 0 bases, with 9 bases between them. Looked up from germline, CDR1 is MDHEN and CDR2 is SYDVKM. CDR3 length: 13 amino acids. The CDR3 DNA follows: TGTGCCAGCACCACAGCAGCTAACTATGGCTACACCTTC. It codes for CASTTAANYGYTF.

CDR3: CASTFGTGTLDTQYF. The CDR3, as DNA: TGTGCCAGCACCTTCGGGACAGGGACCCTAGATACGCAGTATTTT. The rearrangement uses TRBV5-4 and TRBJ2-3; 9 bases align to TRBD1. The J segment lost 5 bases and the V segment lost 6 bases, leaving 10 bases of the junction unmatched. Germline V CDR1 and CDR2: SGHNT, YYREEE (reference sequence). The CDR3 sequence is 15 residues long.

The chain links TRBV11-3 to TRBJ2-2, with a tentative D call TRBD1 (6 bases). CDR1 is SGHNT and CDR2 is YENEEA in the germline V gene. V dropped 3 bases and J dropped 4 bases, with 15 bases sitting between them. This CDR3 is 16 amino acids long. The CDR3 coding sequence is TGTGCCAGCAGCTTTAGTGGTACCAGGGGCACCGGGGAGCTGTTTTTT. Amino acid sequence: CASSFSGTRGTGELFF.

Turning to this clonotype: A much larger clone is a single base away; this may be a read error. The chain links TRBV6-2 or TRBV6-3 to TRBJ2-7, with unresolved D. The CDR3 is 13 amino acids. The V gene's germline CDR1 is MNHEY and CDR2 SVGEGT. V was shortened by 2 bases and J by 1 base, with 6 bases between the two germline ends. The CDR3 protein is CASSYALSYEQYF. CDR3 DNA: TGTGCCAGCAGTTACGCCCTGTCCTACGAGCAGTACTTC.

This clonotype was counted many times. The V gene is TRBV6-1, the J gene TRBJ2-6, with 7 bases matching TRBD1. CDR3 size: 22 residues. Per the germline V gene, CDR1 is MNHNS and CDR2 is SASEGT. The V gene end was trimmed by 2 bases and the J gene end by 1 base; junction bases not matched to a gene: 20. The CDR3 region is CASSELSRFFDRVRSGANVLTF. For the CDR3, the DNA is TGTGCCAGCAGTGAACTTTCGAGGTTTTTTGACAGGGTCAGATCTGGGGCCAACGTCCTGACTTTC.

This clonotype was detected once. A read error may explain this, as a much larger clone is one base away. The V gene is TRBV12-3 or TRBV12-4, the J gene TRBJ2-3, with a weak D call TRBD1 (5 bases). The CDR3 loop spans 15 amino acids. V was shortened by 2 bases and J by 8 bases, with 17 bases between the two germline ends. The CDR3 nucleotides are TGTGCCAGCAGTTTAAACCAGGTCCCCAGGGTTACGCAGTATTTT. Amino acid sequence: CASSLNQVPRVTQYF.

Note on this clonotype: Just one base apart from a much larger clone, this may be a read error. CDR3 nucleotides: TGTGCCAGCAGCCAAGAGCAGCAGGGGGCAATTTACGAGCAGTACTTC. This gives the protein CASSQEQQGAIYEQYF. This chain uses TRBV4-2 with TRBJ2-7; TRBD1 matches at 8 bases. The germline CDR1 and CDR2 sequences are LGHNA and YNFKEQ. This CDR3 has 16 amino acids. J lost 4 bases, V lost 0 bases, and 8 bases had no gene match.

Only one count was recorded for this clonotype. At one end the junction does not follow the germline gene, possibly because of a read error. The chain carries TRBV7-9 and TRBJ2-7; possibly TRBD2 for D (6 bases). The CDR3 totals 13 residues. Germline-derived CDR1 and CDR2 are SEHNR and FQNEAQ (reference sequence). The CDR3 bases are TGTACCAGCGAAGGAGGGGTCGACTACGAGCAGTACTTC. Encoded protein: CTSEGGVDYEQYF.

V is TRBV6-1 and J is TRBJ2-5, with D perhaps TRBD1 (5 bases). Germline CDR1 and CDR2: MNHNS and SASEGT. This CDR3 spans 14 amino acids. Trimming left V 3 bases short and J 2 bases short, with 10 bases between. The CDR3 region has the DNA TGTGCCAGCAGTGACATGACAGATCAAGAGACCCAGTACTTC. Translation gives CASSDMTDQETQYF.

This clonotype appeared many times. The chain uses TRBV6-2 or TRBV6-3 and TRBJ2-6; maybe TRBD2 (6 bases). CDR3 size: 16 residues. V lost 11 bases, J lost 0 bases, and 17 bases lay in between. The germline V gene has CDR1 MNHEY and CDR2 SVGEGT. CDR3 amino acids: CAGTTPGDSGANVLTF. Written as DNA, the CDR3 is TGTGCCGGAACGACACCGGGGGACTCTGGGGCCAACGTCCTGACTTTC.